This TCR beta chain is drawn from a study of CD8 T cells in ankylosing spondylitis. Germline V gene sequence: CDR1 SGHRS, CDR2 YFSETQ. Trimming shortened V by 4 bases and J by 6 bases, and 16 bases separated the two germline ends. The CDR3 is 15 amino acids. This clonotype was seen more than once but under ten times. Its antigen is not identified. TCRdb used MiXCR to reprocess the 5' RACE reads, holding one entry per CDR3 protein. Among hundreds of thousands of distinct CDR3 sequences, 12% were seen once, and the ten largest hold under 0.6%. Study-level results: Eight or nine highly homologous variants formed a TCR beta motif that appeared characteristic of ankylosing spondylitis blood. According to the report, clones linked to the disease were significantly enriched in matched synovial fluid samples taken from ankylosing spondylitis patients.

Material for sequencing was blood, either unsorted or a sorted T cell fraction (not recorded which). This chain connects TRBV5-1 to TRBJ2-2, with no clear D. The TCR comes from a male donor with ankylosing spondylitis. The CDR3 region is CASSPRVASPGELFF. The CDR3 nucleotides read TGCGCCAGCAGCCCACGAGTCGCCTCACCCGGGGAGCTGTTTTTT. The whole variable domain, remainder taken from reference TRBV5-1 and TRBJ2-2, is KAGVTQTPRYLIKTRGQQVTLSCSPISGHRSVSWYQQTPGQGLQFLFEYFSETQRNKGNFPGRFSGRQFSNSRSEMNVSTLELGDSALYLCASSPRVASPGELFFGEGSRLTVL.